This TCR beta chain was sequenced in a study of OX40 agonist ivuxolimab in advanced cancers. Describing the broader study: Ivuxolimab, which targeted the costimulatory receptor OX40 (CD134), was an agonistic, fully human IgG2 monoclonal antibody. Intravenous ivuxolimab was administered to patients every 2 weeks at six dose levels: 0.01, 0.1, 0.3, 1.5, 3 and 10 mg/kg. Of the 52 patients in dose escalation, about 20 had hepatocellular carcinoma, some 15 had melanoma, 9 had renal cell carcinoma and 9 had head and neck cancer. In the dose-escalation cohort, around four fifths of patients were male, and the mean age was 60 years with a range of roughly 20 to 79. Prior anti-PD-1, anti-PD-L1 or anti-CTLA-4 therapy was permitted, and checkpoint inhibitors had been received by about two fifths of dose-escalation patients. Partial responses occurred in three dose-escalation patients, of whom one had hepatocellular carcinoma and two had cutaneous melanoma. Peripheral TCRbeta sequencing was intended to test whether TCR sequence diversity was altered and clonal T-cell expansion was caused by ivuxolimab. The paper covers the monotherapy dose-escalation part of the phase I ivuxolimab trial, which included N = 52 patients.

Based on the germline V gene, the CDR1 and CDR2 sequences are KGHSH and LQKENI. V is clipped by 4 bases and J by 1 base, and the sequence between their germline boundaries is 3 bases long. The cysteine opens and the phenylalanine closes a CDR3 of 12 amino acids. Kept here is only the CDR3 DNA, which spans 36 bases and is read in frame from base 1. Results and caveats for the whole study, not just this receptor: The antigen specificity of the clonally expanded peripheral T cells was not determined. Partial responders in the 0.1-3.0 mg/kg groups had among the lowest normalized peripheral clonal expansion, especially among CD8+ T cells. Low levels of normalized T-cell clonal expansion were also seen in some patients who did not respond. After ivuxolimab, expanded clones were on average more numerous among CD8+ T cells than among CD4+ T cells. Clonal expansion of both CD4+ and CD8+ blood T cells was observed from baseline to week 6 at doses 0.1 to 3.0 mg/kg.

For sequencing of the TCRbeta CDR3 region, genomic DNA was extracted from the sorted cells. The immunoSEQ Assay was used for sequencing of TCRbeta CDR3 regions. This immuneACCESS table, as held by TCRdb, lists in-frame sequences with V and J called but not all clones. Of the missing ones, under half trace to an unresolved V gene in checked studies; the others have no known cause. In this sample the table shows 30,000 to 35,000 clones, about four fifths of which occur a single time. The ten largest clonotypes hold around 1.4% of the sample. The trial excluded patients who had a history of autoimmune disease or were on systemic immunosuppression. In every dose cohort, peripheral blood was drawn for TCR sequencing at baseline, cycle 4 day 1, and cycle 7 day 1. Samples came from an open-label, multicenter, first-in-human phase I dose-escalation trial of ivuxolimab. Adults with locally advanced or metastatic head and neck squamous cell, hepatocellular, melanoma or renal cell carcinoma were enrolled in the trial. CD4+ and CD8+ T cells were sorted separately from peripheral blood before TCR sequencing.

Concerning this clone: The specificity of this receptor is unknown. Qualities for individual bases were not recorded, and no much larger clone is one base off.

Sequencing used CD4+ or CD8+ T cells sorted from blood, obtained in a trial of the OX40 agonist ivuxolimab. The receptor's source is an adult with an advanced solid tumor such as melanoma, head and neck, liver or kidney cancer. The chain is made from TRBV18 and TRBJ2-3, with no D gene named confidently. CDR3 reads: CASSRGTDTQYF. The bases are TGTGCCAGCTCACGCGGCACAGATACGCAGTATTTT.